Following are 20 T cell receptor beta chains from one sample sequenced in a study of early T cells in non-severe SARS-CoV-2 infection. TCRdb called the 5' RACE reads again in MiXCR, with one record for every CDR3 protein. The sample includes some 66,000 distinct CDR3 sequences, roughly 9.1% of them seen just once. Material: whole blood. These receptors originate from an adult who was a healthcare worker with PCR-confirmed SARS-CoV-2 infection or an uninfected control (not recorded which).

There are a few counts of this clonotype. The rearrangement links TRBV29-1 to TRBJ2-2; D is perhaps TRBD1 (6 bases). Germline CDR1 reads SQVTM; CDR2 reads ANQGSEA. This CDR3 is built from 15 residues. The V end lost 1 base, the J end lost 0 bases, and 9 bases lay between the germline ends. The CDR3 loop reads CSVEGQETNTGELFF. The CDR3 DNA follows: TGCAGCGTTGAAGGACAGGAGACGAACACCGGGGAGCTGTTTTTT.

The chain employs TRBV4-1 and TRBJ2-7, with 11 bases aligning to TRBD1. The CDR3 loop spans 15 amino acids. The V gene's germline CDR1 is MGHRA and CDR2 YSYEKL. Losses at the gene ends were 5 bases for V and 2 bases for J; bases not matched to a gene: 5. The CDR3 sequence: CASSILDRGPYEQYF. The CDR3 DNA is TGCGCCAGCAGCATTCTGGACAGGGGGCCCTACGAGCAGTACTTC.

This clonotype was detected many times. This chain uses TRBV29-1 with TRBJ2-3; 13 nucleotides agree with TRBD2. CDR3 length: 14 residues. V shed 4 bases, J shed 4 bases, and the junction held 2 bases outside the gene matches. Looked up from germline, CDR1 is SQVTM and CDR2 is ANQGSEA. CDR3: CSVGTSGRADTQYF. In DNA, the CDR3 is TGCAGCGTTGGTACTAGCGGGAGGGCAGATACGCAGTATTTT.

This clonotype turned up a few times. The chain uses TRBV18 and TRBJ2-7, with 11 bases fitting TRBD1. With V trimmed by 4 bases and J by 5 bases, 7 bases remained unmatched. The CDR3 sequence is 15 residues long. CDR1 is KGHSH and CDR2 is LQKENI in the germline V gene. The CDR3 sequence is CASSRMGQGVDEQYF. CDR3 coding DNA: TGTGCCAGCTCACGTATGGGACAGGGGGTGGACGAGCAGTACTTC. The full variable domain, rest sourced from reference TRBV18 and TRBJ2-7, is NAGVMQNPRHLVRRRGQEARLRCSPMKGHSHVYWYRQLPEEGLKFMVYLQKENIIDESGMPKERFSAEFPKEGPSILRIQQVVRGDSAAYFCASSRMGQGVDEQYFGPGTRLTVT.

The rearrangement links TRBV3-1 to TRBJ2-5, with D perhaps matching TRBD2 (7 bases). Trimming took off 4 bases at V and 3 bases at J, with 21 bases between the two ends. Germline loops: CDR1 LGHDT, CDR2 YNNKEL (reference sequence). The CDR3 has 17 amino acids. The DNA for the CDR3 is TGTGCCAGCAGCCCCCCTCGGCGGGGGCGCACAGAAGAGACCCAGTACTTC. It translates to CASSPPRRGRTEETQYF.

The CDR3 spells CASSVDWDTDIQYF. CDR3 in DNA: TGTGCCAGCAGTGTAGATTGGGATACGGACATTCAGTACTTC. The chain couples TRBV2 to TRBJ2-4, with unresolved D. V lost 4 bases and J lost 8, with 15 bases in between. This CDR3 is 14 amino acids long. CDR1 is SNHLY and CDR2 is FYNNEI in the germline V gene.

This clonotype was seen many times. The chain links TRBV4-2 to TRBJ2-3, with 10 bases fitting TRBD2. Per the germline V gene, CDR1 is LGHNA and CDR2 is YNFKEQ. The CDR3 totals 17 residues. The junction had 5 bases not matched to a gene; V was cut back by 1 base and J by 1 base. CDR3 in amino acids: CASSQGPSGSGTDTQYF. Written as DNA, the CDR3 is TGTGCCAGCAGCCAAGGTCCTAGCGGGAGTGGCACAGATACGCAGTATTTT.

This clonotype was recorded a few times. The chain recombines TRBV19 with TRBJ2-1; D gene uncertain. Trimming stripped 4 bases from V and 8 bases from J, with 6 bases between. The CDR3 spans 11 residues. Per the germline V gene, CDR1 is LNHDA and CDR2 is SQIVND (reference sequence). This CDR3 reads CASSSIHEQFF. CDR3 nucleotide sequence: TGTGCCAGTAGTAGTATTCATGAGCAGTTCTTC.

This clonotype appeared a few times. The chain carries TRBV29-1 and TRBJ1-4; D remains ambiguous. This CDR3 comprises 13 residues. Germline CDR1 SQVTM, CDR2 ANQGSEA. Trimming removed 0 bases from V and 4 bases from J, with 6 bases in between. The CDR3: CSVEEAGNEKLFF. The CDR3 bases are TGCAGCGTTGAAGAGGCCGGTAATGAAAAACTGTTTTTT. Variable domain in full (rest from reference TRBV29-1 and TRBJ1-4): SAVISQKPSRDICQRGTSLTIQCQVDSQVTMMFWYRQQPGQSLTLIATANQGSEATYESGFVIDKFPISRPNLTFSTLTVSNMSPEDSSIYLCSVEEAGNEKLFFGSGTQLSVL.

This clonotype came up a few times. This chain joins TRBV25-1 and TRBJ2-5; a weak D match, TRBD2 (6 bases). V lost 0 bases to trimming and J lost 5 bases, with 13 bases between them. Germline CDR1 MGHDK, CDR2 SYGVNS. The CDR3 consists of 15 residues. CDR3 amino acids: CASSEYLGEVETQYF. The DNA for the CDR3 is TGTGCCAGCAGTGAATATTTGGGGGAGGTGGAGACCCAGTACTTC.

Many counts were recorded for this clonotype. An end of the junction does not agree with germline; a read error may underlie this. V is TRBV20-1 and J is TRBJ2-7; 8 bases line up with TRBD1. Germline V gene lookup returns CDR1 DFQATT and CDR2 SNEGSKA (reference sequence). The CDR3 runs to 18 residues. The CDR3 region is CSARDPSPLGTGDYEQYF. The CDR3 DNA is TGTAGTGCTAGAGATCCGTCCCCACTCGGGACAGGCGACTACGAGCAGTACTTC.

This clonotype was seen only a few times. The rearrangement joins TRBV12-3 or TRBV12-4 to TRBJ2-7; D call uncertain. V gave up 5 bases and J gave up 12 bases, with 17 bases separating them. CDR3 length: 12 amino acids. CDR3: CASSMTRTVPYF. CDR3 in DNA: TGTGCCAGCAGTATGACCCGGACCGTACCGTACTTC.

The chain uses TRBV7-3 and TRBJ2-2; 7 nucleotides line up with TRBD2. Losses at the gene ends were 2 bases for V and 1 base for J; bases not matched to a gene: 4. Germline V gene sequence: CDR1 SGHTA, CDR2 FQGTGA. The CDR3 covers 16 residues. DNA for the CDR3: TGTGCCAGCAGCTTACTAGCGGAAGGGAACACCGGGGAGCTGTTTTTT. It specifies CASSLLAEGNTGELFF.

J is TRBJ2-3 and V is TRBV4-2, with a weak D call TRBD1 (7 bases). The germline CDR1 and CDR2 sequences are LGHNA and YNFKEQ. The CDR3 sequence is 18 residues long. The ends were cut back, 4 bases at V and 1 base at J, with 21 bases in the middle. CDR3 residues: CASSPQGRLQGRTDTQYF. CDR3 nucleotide sequence: TGTGCCAGCAGCCCACAGGGGAGGCTCCAAGGACGCACAGATACGCAGTATTTT.

This clonotype has more than one count but fewer than ten. The genes are TRBV29-1 and TRBJ2-7, with TRBD1 matching over 7 bases. CDR3 length equals 14 residues. The V gene's germline CDR1 is SQVTM and CDR2 ANQGSEA. V shed 4 bases, J shed 2 bases, and the junction held 8 bases outside the gene matches. DNA of the CDR3: TGCAGCGTTGTATATACCGGGACAGCCTACGAGCAGTACTTC. This codes for CSVVYTGTAYEQYF.

This clonotype has just a few counts. This chain links TRBV29-1 with TRBJ2-1; weak D call: TRBD2 (6 bases). V was clipped by 4 bases and J by 0 bases, with 7 bases between them. The CDR3 spans 13 residues. Germline CDR1 is SQVTM and CDR2 is ANQGSEA. The CDR3: CSVAGSSYNEQFF. CDR3 bases: TGCAGCGTTGCCGGGAGCTCCTACAATGAGCAGTTCTTC.

This clonotype was picked up many times. The V gene is TRBV20-1, the J gene TRBJ2-3; tentatively, D is TRBD1 or TRBD2 (6 bases each). V lost 5 bases and J 2 bases, leaving 14 bases between the germline ends. Germline V gene lookup returns CDR1 DFQATT and CDR2 SNEGSKA (reference sequence). The CDR3 is 14 amino acids. CDR3 sequence: CSARTGGLTDTQYF. In DNA, the CDR3 is TGCAGTGCTCGGACCGGGGGCCTCACAGATACGCAGTATTTT.

This clonotype was detected ten times or more. V is TRBV13 and J is TRBJ1-4; D gene uncertain. CDR1 and CDR2 (germline): PRHDT, FYEKMQ (reference sequence). Trimming removed 4 bases from V and 8 bases from J, with 8 bases in between. This CDR3 region has 12 residues. The CDR3 reads CASSSMGEKLFF. CDR3 bases: TGTGCCAGCAGCTCCATGGGGGAAAAACTGTTTTTT. The complete variable domain, with remaining parts taken from reference TRBV13 and TRBJ1-4, reads AAGVIQSPRHLIKEKRETATLKCYPIPRHDTVYWYQQGPGQDPQFLISFYEKMQSDKGSIPDRFSAQQFSDYHSELNMSSLELGDSALYFCASSSMGEKLFFGSGTQLSVL.

The chain links TRBV27 to TRBJ2-7, with 11 nucleotides matching TRBD2. This CDR3 has 16 residues. Germline V gene sequence: CDR1 MNHEY, CDR2 SMNVEV (reference sequence). J lost 3 bases, V lost 5 bases, and 9 bases had no gene match. CDR3 bases: TGTGCCAGCAGTCCATCCGGGACTAGCGGTTTCTACGAGCAGTACTTC. This encodes CASSPSGTSGFYEQYF.

This clonotype appeared many times. V gene TRBV12-3 or TRBV12-4 combines with J gene TRBJ1-2, with a weak D call TRBD1 (5 bases). Between the trimmed V and J ends, which lost 7 bases and 2 bases, there was a span of 11 bases. This CDR3 contains 13 residues. The CDR3 here is CASTRGFNYGYTF. In DNA form, the CDR3 reads TGTGCCAGCACCCGGGGGTTCAACTATGGCTACACCTTC.